The clone carrying this T cell receptor (beta chain) was seen repeatedly, ten times or more. The target antigen is unknown. The CDR3 regions of TCR beta were amplified from RNA transcripts. HTBI primers were used for first-round RT-PCR of the TCR CDR3. One entry per CDR3 protein, called by TCRdb with MiXCR from the multiplex PCR reads. The sample lists 360,000 or so distinct CDR3 sequences, nearly 15% occurring once. The J segment lost 6 bases and the V segment lost 3 bases, leaving 9 bases of the junction unmatched. Germline lookup yields CDR1 ENHRY and CDR2 SYGVKD. The CDR3 loop spans 15 amino acids. The study excluded patients with uncontrolled infection, other autoimmune disease, pregnancy or lactation. This sample was taken from a study of T cells in Graves' hyperthyroidism and ophthalmopathy. Study-wide points: Ophthalmopathy, as predicted by the model, came a median roughly 6.8 months after the prediction. Appearing also in blood were most of the thyroid clonotypes expanded above 0.001.

The TCR comes from a woman in her sixties with Graves' ophthalmopathy. Specimen: blood. This chain uses TRBV10-3 with TRBJ2-7; 9 bases align to TRBD1. This chain's CDR3 is CAISEVDRGPGEQYF. In DNA, the CDR3 is TGTGCCATCAGTGAAGTGGACAGGGGTCCGGGCGAGCAGTACTTC.